The T cell receptor (beta chain) described here comes from a study of blood T cells in healthy people across ages. It was with a sample-barcoded 5' primer and a J-beta primer mix that a second PCR of roughly 7 to 12 cycles was run. Each cDNA molecule was tagged by a template-switch adaptor that had 12 random nucleotides. A single record per CDR3 protein comes from TCRdb applying MiXCR to the 5' RACE reads. The sample yields 1.2 million to 1.5 million distinct CDR3 sequences, approximately 38% seen once. Findings and caveats of the study: Among T cells, TCR beta diversity per million cells dropped roughly linearly as age rose.

Per germline, CDR1 SQVTM and CDR2 ANQGSEA. The CDR3 spans 15 residues. With V trimmed by 3 bases and J by 0 bases, 4 bases remained unmatched. A remark on this clonotype: The antigen is unknown.

Material: blood. V usage is TRBV29-1 and J usage is TRBJ2-1; 8 bases fit TRBD2. The sequence was collected from a young woman in good health. The CDR3 DNA is TGCAGCGTTGACAAGACTAGCGTCTCCTACAATGAGCAGTTCTTC. As protein: CSVDKTSVSYNEQFF.